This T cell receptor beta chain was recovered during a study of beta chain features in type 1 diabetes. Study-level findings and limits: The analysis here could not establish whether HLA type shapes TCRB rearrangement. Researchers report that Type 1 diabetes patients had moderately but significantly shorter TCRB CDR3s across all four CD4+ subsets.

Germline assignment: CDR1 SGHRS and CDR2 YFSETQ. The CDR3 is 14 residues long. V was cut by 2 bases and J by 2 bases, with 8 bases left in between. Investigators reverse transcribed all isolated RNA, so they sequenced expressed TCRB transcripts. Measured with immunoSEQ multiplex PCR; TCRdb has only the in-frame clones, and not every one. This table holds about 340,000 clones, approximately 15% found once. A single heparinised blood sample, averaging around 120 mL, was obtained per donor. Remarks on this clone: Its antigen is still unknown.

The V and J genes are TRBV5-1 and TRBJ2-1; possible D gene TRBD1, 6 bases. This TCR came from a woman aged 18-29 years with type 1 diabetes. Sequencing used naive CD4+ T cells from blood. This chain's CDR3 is CASSLYRAYNEQFF. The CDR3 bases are TGCGCCAGCAGCTTATACAGGGCCTACAATGAGCAGTTCTTC.